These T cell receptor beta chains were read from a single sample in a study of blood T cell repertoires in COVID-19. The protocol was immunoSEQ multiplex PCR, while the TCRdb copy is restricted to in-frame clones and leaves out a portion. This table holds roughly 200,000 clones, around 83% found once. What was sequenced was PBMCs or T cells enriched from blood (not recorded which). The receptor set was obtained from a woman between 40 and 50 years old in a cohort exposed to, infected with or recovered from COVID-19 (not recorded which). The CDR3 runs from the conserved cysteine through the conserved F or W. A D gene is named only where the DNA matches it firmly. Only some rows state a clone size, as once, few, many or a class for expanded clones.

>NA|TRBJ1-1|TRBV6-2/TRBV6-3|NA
CASSYDTGYRAMNTEAFF
TGTGCCAGCAGTTACGACACCGGATACAGGGCAATGAACACTGAAGCTTTCTTT
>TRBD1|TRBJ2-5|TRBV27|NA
CASSTNRGAQETQYF
TGTGCCAGCAGCACAAACAGGGGGGCCCAAGAGACCCAGTACTTC
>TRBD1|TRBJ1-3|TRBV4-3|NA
CASSQVARGLGNTIYF
TGCGCCAGCAGCCAAGTTGCCAGGGGGTTAGGAAACACCATATATTTT
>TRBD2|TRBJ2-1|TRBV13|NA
CASSQDVSPSGLTHEQFF
TGTGCCAGCAGCCAAGACGTGTCCCCTAGCGGACTGACGCATGAGCAGTTCTTC
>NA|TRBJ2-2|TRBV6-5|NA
CASSLRQVNTGELFF
TGTGCCAGCAGTTTACGACAGGTTAACACCGGGGAGCTGTTTTTT
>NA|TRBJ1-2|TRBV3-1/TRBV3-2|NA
CASSQEGGSRRYGYTF
TGTGCCAGCAGCCAAGAAGGCGGATCCCGAAGGTATGGCTACACCTTC
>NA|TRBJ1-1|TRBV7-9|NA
CASSLVKNTEAFF
TGTGCCAGCAGCTTAGTCAAGAACACTGAAGCTTTCTTT
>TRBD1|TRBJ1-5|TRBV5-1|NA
CASSLRSRTGENQPQHF
TGCGCCAGCAGCTTGAGGTCGCGGACAGGGGAAAATCAGCCCCAGCATTTT
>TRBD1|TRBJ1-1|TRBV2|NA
CASSSPGQGRTEAFF
TGTGCCAGCAGTTCCCCGGGACAGGGAAGAACTGAAGCTTTCTTT
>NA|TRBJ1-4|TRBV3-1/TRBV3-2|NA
CASSQDSGDEKLFF
TGTGCCAGCAGCCAAGATTCCGGGGATGAAAAACTGTTTTTT
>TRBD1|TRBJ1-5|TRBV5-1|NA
CASSPSGGESQPQHF
TGCGCCAGCAGCCCTTCAGGGGGCGAGAGTCAGCCCCAGCATTTT
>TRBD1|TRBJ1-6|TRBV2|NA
CASRPTGGRTPLHF
TGTGCCAGCAGGCCGACAGGGGGCCGGACACCCCTCCACTTT
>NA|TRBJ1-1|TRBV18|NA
CASSDTGRGAFF
TGTGCCAGCTCAGACACTGGGAGGGGAGCTTTCTTT
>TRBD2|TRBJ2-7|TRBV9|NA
CASSASGRVYEQYF
TGTGCCAGCAGCGCTAGCGGGAGGGTCTACGAGCAGTACTTC
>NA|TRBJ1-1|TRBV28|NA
CASSLGREVTEAFF
TGTGCCAGCAGCCTAGGGAGGGAAGTGACTGAAGCTTTCTTT
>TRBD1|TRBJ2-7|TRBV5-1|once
CASSLSWGTGKYEQYF
TGCGCCAGCAGCTTGAGTTGGGGGACAGGGAAGTACGAGCAGTACTTC
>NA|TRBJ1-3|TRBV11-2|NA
CASSLYQVDTIYF
TGTGCCAGCAGCTTATACCAGGTTGACACCATATATTTT
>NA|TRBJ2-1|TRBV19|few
CASSPQGSFNEQFF
TGTGCCAGTAGTCCCCAGGGAAGTTTTAATGAGCAGTTCTTC
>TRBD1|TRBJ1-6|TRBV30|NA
CAWSPAGQSNSPLHF
TGTGCCTGGAGTCCGGCGGGACAGTCTAATTCACCCCTCCACTTT
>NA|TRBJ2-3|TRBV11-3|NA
CASSFSAASTDTQYF
TGTGCCAGCAGCTTTAGCGCAGCTAGCACAGATACGCAGTATTTT
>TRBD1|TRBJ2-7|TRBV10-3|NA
CAIRPKGTGWEQYF
TGTGCCATCAGGCCCAAAGGGACAGGGTGGGAGCAGTACTTC
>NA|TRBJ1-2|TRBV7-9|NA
CASSPSPGGYGYTF
TGTGCCAGCAGCCCCTCGCCGGGTGGCTATGGCTACACCTTC
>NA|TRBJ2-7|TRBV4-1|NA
CASSQDPLDEQYF
TGCGCCAGCAGCCAAGATCCTCTTGACGAGCAGTACTTC
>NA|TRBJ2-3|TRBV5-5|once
CASSLEPGSRTDTQYF
TGTGCCAGCAGCTTGGAGCCGGGGTCAAGAACAGATACGCAGTATTTT
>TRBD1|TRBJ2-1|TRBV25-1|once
CASSESDRVPYNEQFF
TGTGCCAGCAGTGAATCAGACAGGGTACCCTACAATGAGCAGTTCTTC
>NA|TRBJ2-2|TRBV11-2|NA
CASSFSQGGELFF
TGTGCCAGCAGCTTCTCTCAGGGCGGGGAGCTGTTTTTT
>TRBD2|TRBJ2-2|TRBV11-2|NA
CASSPRLAGVSNTGELFF
TGTGCCAGCAGCCCCAGACTAGCGGGGGTCTCGAACACCGGGGAGCTGTTTTTT
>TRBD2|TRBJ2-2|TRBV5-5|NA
CASSLFSGGNTGELFF
TGTGCCAGCAGCTTGTTCAGCGGGGGGAACACCGGGGAGCTGTTTTTT
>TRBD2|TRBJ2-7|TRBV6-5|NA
CATLWGEGEQYF
TGTGCCACATTATGGGGGGAGGGGGAGCAGTACTTC
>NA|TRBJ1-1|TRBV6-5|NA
CASREGRGAFF
TGTGCCAGCAGGGAGGGGCGCGGAGCTTTCTTT
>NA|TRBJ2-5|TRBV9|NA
CASSGGLGASQYF
TGTGCCAGCAGCGGCGGTCTGGGGGCCTCCCAGTACTTC
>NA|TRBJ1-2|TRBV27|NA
CASSFSGDSGYTF
TGTGCCAGCAGTTTTTCCGGGGATAGTGGCTACACCTTC
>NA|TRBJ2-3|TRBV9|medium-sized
CASSVGPGGEGTDTQYF
TGTGCCAGCAGCGTAGGTCCCGGGGGAGAGGGCACAGATACGCAGTATTTT
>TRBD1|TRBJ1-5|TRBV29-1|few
CSVSGTGSNQPQHF
TGCAGCGTTTCCGGGACAGGGAGCAATCAGCCCCAGCATTTT
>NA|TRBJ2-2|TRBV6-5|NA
CASSYTTGFNTGELFF
TGTGCCAGCAGTTACACGACAGGTTTTAACACCGGGGAGCTGTTTTTT
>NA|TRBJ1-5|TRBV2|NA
CASSERRKGNYQPQHF
TGTGCCAGCAGTGAAAGGAGGAAGGGAAATTATCAGCCCCAGCATTTT
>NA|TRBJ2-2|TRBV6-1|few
CASSEAPGSTGELFF
TGTGCCAGCAGTGAAGCGCCGGGAAGTACCGGGGAGCTGTTTTTT
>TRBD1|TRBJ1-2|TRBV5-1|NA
CASSQTGSYGYTF
TGCGCCAGCAGCCAGACAGGGTCGTATGGCTACACCTTC
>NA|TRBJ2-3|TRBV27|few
CASARQVSITDTQYF
TGTGCCAGCGCCCGACAGGTTTCCATCACAGATACGCAGTATTTT